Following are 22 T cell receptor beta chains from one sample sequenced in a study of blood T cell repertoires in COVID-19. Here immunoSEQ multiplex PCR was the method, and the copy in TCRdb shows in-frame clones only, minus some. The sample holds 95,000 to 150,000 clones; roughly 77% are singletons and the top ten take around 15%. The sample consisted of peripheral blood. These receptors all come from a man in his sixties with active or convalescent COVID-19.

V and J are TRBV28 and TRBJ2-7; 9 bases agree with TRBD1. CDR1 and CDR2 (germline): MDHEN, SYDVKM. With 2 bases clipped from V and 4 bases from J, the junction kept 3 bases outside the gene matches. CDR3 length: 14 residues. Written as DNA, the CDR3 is TGTGCCAGCAGTTTAGGGACAGGGCCGTACGAGCAGTACTTC. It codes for CASSLGTGPYEQYF. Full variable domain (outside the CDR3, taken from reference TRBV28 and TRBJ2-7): DVKVTQSSRYLVKRTGEKVFLECVQDMDHENMFWYRQDPGLGLRLIYFSYDVKMKEKGDIPEGYSVSREKKERFSLILESASTNQTSMYLCASSLGTGPYEQYFGPGTRLTVT.

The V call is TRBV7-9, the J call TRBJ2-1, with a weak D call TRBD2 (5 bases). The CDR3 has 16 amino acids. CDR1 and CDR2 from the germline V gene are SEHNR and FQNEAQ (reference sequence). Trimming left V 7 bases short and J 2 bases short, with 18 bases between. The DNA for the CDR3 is TGTGCCAGCACCCCCTTCGGACTCCTGACCTACAATGAGCAGTTCTTC. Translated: CASTPFGLLTYNEQFF. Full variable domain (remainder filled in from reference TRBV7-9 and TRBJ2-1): DTGVSQNPRHKITKRGQNVTFRCDPISEHNRLYWYRQTLGQGPEFLTYFQNEAQLEKSRLLSDRFSAERPKGSFSTLEIQRTEQGDSAMYLCASTPFGLLTYNEQFFGPGTRLTVL.

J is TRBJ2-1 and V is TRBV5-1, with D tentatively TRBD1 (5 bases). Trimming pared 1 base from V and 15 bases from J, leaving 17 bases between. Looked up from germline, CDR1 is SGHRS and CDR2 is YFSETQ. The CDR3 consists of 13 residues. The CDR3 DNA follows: TGCGCCAGCAGCTTGAATCCCAGGGTTGAGTCGTTCTTC. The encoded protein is CASSLNPRVESFF.

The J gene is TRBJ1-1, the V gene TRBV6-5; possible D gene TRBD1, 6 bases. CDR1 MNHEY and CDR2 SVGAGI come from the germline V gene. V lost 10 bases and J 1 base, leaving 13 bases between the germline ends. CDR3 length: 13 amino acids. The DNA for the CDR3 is TGTGCCACCTTTCGAGGGGGGAACACTGAAGCTTTCTTT. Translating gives CATFRGGNTEAFF.

CDR3 region: CASSVGGGDYGYTF. In DNA, the CDR3 is TGTGCCAGCAGCGTAGGAGGGGGAGACTATGGCTACACCTTC. The V call is TRBV9, the J call TRBJ1-2; tentative D call: TRBD1 (6 bases). V lost 0 bases to trimming and J lost 3 bases, with 9 bases between them. CDR1 and CDR2 (germline): SGDLS, YYNGEE. CDR3 length: 14 residues.

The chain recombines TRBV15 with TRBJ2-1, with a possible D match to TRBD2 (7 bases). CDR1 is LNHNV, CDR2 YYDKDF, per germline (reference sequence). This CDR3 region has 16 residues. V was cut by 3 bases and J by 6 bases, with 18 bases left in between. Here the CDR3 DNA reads TGTGCCACCAGCAGGAGAAAACAGGGAGGGGGCAATGAGCAGTTCTTC. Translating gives CATSRRKQGGGNEQFF.

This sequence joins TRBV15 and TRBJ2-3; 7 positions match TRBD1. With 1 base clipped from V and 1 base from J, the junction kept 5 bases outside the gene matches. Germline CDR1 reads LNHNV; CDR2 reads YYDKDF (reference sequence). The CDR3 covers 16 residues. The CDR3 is CATSRAKGAGTDTQYF. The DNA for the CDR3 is TGTGCCACCAGCAGAGCTAAGGGGGCTGGCACAGATACGCAGTATTTT.

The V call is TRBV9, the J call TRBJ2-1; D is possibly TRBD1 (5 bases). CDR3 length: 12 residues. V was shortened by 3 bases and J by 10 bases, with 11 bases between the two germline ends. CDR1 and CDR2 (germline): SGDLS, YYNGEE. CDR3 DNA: TGTGCCAGCAGCGCCTCGGCAGGGGAGCAGTTCTTC. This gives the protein CASSASAGEQFF.

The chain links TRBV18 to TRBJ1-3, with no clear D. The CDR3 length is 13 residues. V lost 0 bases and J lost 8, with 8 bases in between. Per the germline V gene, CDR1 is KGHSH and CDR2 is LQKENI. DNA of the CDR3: TGTGCCAGCTCACCACCCTCGAGAGACACCATATATTTT. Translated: CASSPPSRDTIYF.

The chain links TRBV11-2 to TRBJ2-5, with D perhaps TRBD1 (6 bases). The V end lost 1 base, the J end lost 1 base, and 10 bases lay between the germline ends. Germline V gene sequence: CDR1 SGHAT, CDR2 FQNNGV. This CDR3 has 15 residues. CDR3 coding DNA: TGTGCCAGCAGCTTAGGGACAGAGCTCCAAGAGACCCAGTACTTC. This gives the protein CASSLGTELQETQYF.

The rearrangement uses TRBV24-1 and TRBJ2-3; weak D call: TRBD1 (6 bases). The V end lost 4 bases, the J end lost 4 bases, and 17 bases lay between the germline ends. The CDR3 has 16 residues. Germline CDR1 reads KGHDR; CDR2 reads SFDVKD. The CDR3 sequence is CATSEPTGPAADTQYF. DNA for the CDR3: TGTGCCACCAGTGAACCCACAGGGCCCGCGGCAGATACGCAGTATTTT.

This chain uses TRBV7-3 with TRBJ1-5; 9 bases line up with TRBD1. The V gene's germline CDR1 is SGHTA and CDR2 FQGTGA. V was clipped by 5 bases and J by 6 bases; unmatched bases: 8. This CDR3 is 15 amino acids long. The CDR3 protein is CASSHHRGPLQPQHF. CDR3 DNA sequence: TGTGCCAGCAGCCACCACAGGGGGCCCCTTCAGCCCCAGCATTTT. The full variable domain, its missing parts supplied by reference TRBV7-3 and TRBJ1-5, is GAGVSQTPSNKVTEKGKYVELRCDPISGHTALYWYRQSLGQGPEFLIYFQGTGAADDSGLPNDRFFAVRPEGSVSTLKIQRTERGDSAVYLCASSHHRGPLQPQHFGDGTRLSIL.

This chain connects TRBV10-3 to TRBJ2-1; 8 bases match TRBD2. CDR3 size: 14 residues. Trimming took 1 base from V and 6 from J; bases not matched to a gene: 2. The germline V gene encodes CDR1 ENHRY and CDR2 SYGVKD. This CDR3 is CAISEFTSGNEQFF. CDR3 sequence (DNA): TGTGCCATCAGTGAGTTCACTAGCGGCAATGAGCAGTTCTTC.

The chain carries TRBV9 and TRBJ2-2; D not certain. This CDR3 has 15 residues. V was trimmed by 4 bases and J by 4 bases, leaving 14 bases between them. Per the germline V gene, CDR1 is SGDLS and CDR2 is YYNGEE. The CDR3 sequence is CASSQPPSFTGELFF. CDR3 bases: TGTGCCAGCAGCCAACCCCCGAGTTTCACCGGGGAGCTGTTTTTT.

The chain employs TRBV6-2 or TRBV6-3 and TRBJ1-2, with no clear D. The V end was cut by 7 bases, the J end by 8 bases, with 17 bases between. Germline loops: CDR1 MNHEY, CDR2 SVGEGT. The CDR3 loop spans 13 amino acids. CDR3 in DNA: TGTGCCAGCACCCCGATGGAGATCTTCGGCTACACCTTC. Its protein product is CASTPMEIFGYTF.

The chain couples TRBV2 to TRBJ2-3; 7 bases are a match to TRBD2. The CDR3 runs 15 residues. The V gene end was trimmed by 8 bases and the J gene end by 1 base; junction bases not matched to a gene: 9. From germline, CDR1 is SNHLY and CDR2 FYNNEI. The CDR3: CASGRLARGTDTQYF. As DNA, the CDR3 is TGTGCCAGCGGAAGACTAGCTAGGGGCACAGATACGCAGTATTTT.

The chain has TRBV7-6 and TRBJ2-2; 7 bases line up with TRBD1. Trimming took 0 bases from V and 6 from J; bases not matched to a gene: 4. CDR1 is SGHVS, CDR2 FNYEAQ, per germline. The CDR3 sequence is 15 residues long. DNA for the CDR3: TGTGCCAGCAGCTTAGCAGGGGGCAGGGCCGGGGAGCTGTTTTTT. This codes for CASSLAGGRAGELFF. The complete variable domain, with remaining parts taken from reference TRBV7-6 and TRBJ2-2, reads GAGVSQSPRYKVTKRGQDVALRCDPISGHVSLYWYRQALGQGPEFLTYFNYEAQQDKSGLPNDRFSAERPEGSISTLTIQRTEQRDSAMYRCASSLAGGRAGELFFGEGSRLTVL.

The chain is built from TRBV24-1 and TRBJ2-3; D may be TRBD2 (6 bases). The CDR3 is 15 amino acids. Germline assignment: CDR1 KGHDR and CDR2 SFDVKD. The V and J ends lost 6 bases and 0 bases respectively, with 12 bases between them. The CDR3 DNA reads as TGTGCCACCAGTTCCCATAGCGGTAGCACAGATACGCAGTATTTT. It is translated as CATSSHSGSTDTQYF.

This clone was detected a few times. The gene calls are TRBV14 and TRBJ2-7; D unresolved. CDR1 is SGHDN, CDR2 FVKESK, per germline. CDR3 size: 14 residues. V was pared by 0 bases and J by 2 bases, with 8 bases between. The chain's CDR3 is CASSQEFGAYEQYF. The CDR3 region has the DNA TGTGCCAGCAGCCAAGAGTTTGGAGCCTACGAGCAGTACTTC.

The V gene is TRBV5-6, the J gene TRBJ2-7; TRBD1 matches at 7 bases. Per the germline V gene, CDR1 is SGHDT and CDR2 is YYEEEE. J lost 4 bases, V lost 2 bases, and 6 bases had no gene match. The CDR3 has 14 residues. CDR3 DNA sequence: TGTGCCAGCAGCTTTCGAGGGGGCCTATACGAGCAGTACTTC. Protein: CASSFRGGLYEQYF.

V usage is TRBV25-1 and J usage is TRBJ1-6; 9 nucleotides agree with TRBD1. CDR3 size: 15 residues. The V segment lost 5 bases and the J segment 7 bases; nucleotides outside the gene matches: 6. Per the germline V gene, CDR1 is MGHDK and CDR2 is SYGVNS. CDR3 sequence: CASSPQTGGNSPLHF. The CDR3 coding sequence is TGTGCCAGCAGTCCGCAGACAGGGGGAAATTCACCCCTCCACTTT. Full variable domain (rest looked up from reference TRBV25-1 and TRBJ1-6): EADIYQTPRYLVIGTGKKITLECSQTMGHDKMYWYQQDPGMELHLIHYSYGVNSTEKGDLSSESTVSRIRTEHFPLTLESARPSHTSQYLCASSPQTGGNSPLHFGNGTRLTVT.

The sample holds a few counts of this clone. CDR3 loop: CSVGLTAFSYNEQFF. CDR3 DNA sequence: TGCAGCGTTGGCTTGACAGCATTCTCCTACAATGAGCAGTTCTTC. V is TRBV29-1 and J is TRBJ2-1; a possible D gene is TRBD1 (5 bases). V lost 4 bases and J 0 bases, leaving 13 bases between the germline ends. CDR1 and CDR2 (germline): SQVTM, ANQGSEA. The CDR3 is 15 residues long.